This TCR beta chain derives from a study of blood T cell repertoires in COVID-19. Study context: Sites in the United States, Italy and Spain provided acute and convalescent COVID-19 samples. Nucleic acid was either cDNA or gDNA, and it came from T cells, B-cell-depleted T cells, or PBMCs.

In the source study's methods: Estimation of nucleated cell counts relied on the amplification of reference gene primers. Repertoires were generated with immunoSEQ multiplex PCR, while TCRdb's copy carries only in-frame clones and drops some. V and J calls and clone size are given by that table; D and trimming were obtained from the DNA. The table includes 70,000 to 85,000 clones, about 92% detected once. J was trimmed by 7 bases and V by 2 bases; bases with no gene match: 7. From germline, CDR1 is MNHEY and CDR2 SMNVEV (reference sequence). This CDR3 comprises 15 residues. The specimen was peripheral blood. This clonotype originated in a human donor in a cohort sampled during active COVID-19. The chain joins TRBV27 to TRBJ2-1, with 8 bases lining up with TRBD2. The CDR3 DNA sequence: TGTGCCAGCAGTTTAGCGGGAGGACTCGTTAATGAGCAGTTCTTC. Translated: CASSLAGGLVNEQFF.